This is a list of T cell receptor beta chains from one sample in a study of chemoradiotherapy in HPV16-positive cancers. This table comes from immunoSEQ multiplex PCR, and its TCRdb copy is limited to in-frame clones, with some not included. The sample has 65,000 to 80,000 clones, roughly 86% seen once. The specimen comprised blood, sampled from a patient who underwent chemoradiotherapy. The receptors here all came from a human donor with HPV-associated anogenital cancer. Both conserved end residues are part of each CDR3.

V gene | CDR3 protein
TRBV5-5 | CASSLEQVSYEQYF
TRBV10-2 | CASIGSGGDGSYEQYF
TRBV4-1 | CASSQDRARPYQETQYF
TRBV7-2 | CASSLVRGNNQPQHF
TRBV9 | CASSVVGAGEAFF
TRBV6-5 | CASSPTRLEKTQYF
TRBV19 | CASSMPGQGGTEAFF
TRBV19 | CASKQGARTGELFF
TRBV27 | CASSLTGQHGYTF
TRBV10-1 | CASRSTSGRGKTSTDTQYF
TRBV7-9 | CASSLVRGGTSGNTIYF
TRBV28 | CASSHDVQETQYF
TRBV29-1 | CSVASEGGGQFF
TRBV29-1 | CSVAGGANTQYF
TRBV4-2 | CASSPRQGAPNEQFF
TRBV10-3 | CAITASAVTGDGYTF
TRBV2 | CASRRLAGGRDEQFF
TRBV5-1 | CASSLEAAGDTEAFF
TRBV7-3 | CASSPGTGIQYF
TRBV4-1 | CASSQGPPNQPQHF
TRBV5-1 | CASSLAGQQNEKLFF
TRBV7-8 | CASSFGGWEPQHF
TRBV19 | CASSIQGFNQPQHF
TRBV7-2 | CASSRRSGLGTEAFF
TRBV5-1 | CASSLMKPGTSGSQETQYF
TRBV7-9 | CASIRVRPGANVLTF
TRBV5-6 | CASRPGASEGTQYF
TRBV28 | CASSFRGVNEQFF